Sequencing of this TCR beta chain was carried out in a study of T cell changes during pregnancy in multiple sclerosis. The protocol was immunoSEQ multiplex PCR, while the TCRdb copy is restricted to in-frame clones and leaves out a portion. The table has about 67,000 clones, about 92% seen once. CDR1 and CDR2 from the germline V gene are SNHLY and FYNNEI. The CDR3 extends over 13 amino acids. Trimming took 5 bases from V and 11 from J; bases not matched to a gene: 11. The sequencing used peripheral blood, collected after pregnancy. The TCR sequence derives from a female donor with multiple sclerosis, enrolled in a pregnancy study. The gene calls are TRBV2 and TRBJ1-1, with TRBD1 matching 7 bases. As DNA, the CDR3 is TGTGCCAGCAGTTTCACAGGGGACTTAGGGGCTTTCTTT. Protein sequence: CASSFTGDLGAFF.